The next 10 T cell receptor beta chains were all read from a single sample in a study of blood T cell repertoires in COVID-19. Measured with immunoSEQ multiplex PCR; TCRdb has only the in-frame clones, and not every one. This table holds some 180,000 clones, approximately 83% found once. Material: peripheral blood. These receptors were collected from a man between 65 and 79 years old with active or convalescent COVID-19.

This chain connects TRBV5-1 to TRBJ2-7; 7 bases are a match to TRBD1. The CDR3 runs 15 residues. CDR1 is SGHRS, CDR2 YFSETQ, per germline. The V segment lost 6 bases and the J segment 2 bases; nucleotides outside the gene matches: 11. This CDR3 reads CASNPLTGATYEQYF. The CDR3 DNA is TGCGCCAGCAACCCCCTAACAGGGGCAACCTACGAGCAGTACTTC.

The chain couples TRBV12-3 or TRBV12-4 to TRBJ1-2, with 7 bases aligning to TRBD1. This CDR3 spans 13 amino acids. J was trimmed by 8 bases and V by 5 bases; bases with no gene match: 8. The CDR3 here is CASSLGTVYGYTF. Here the CDR3 DNA reads TGTGCCAGCAGTCTGGGGACAGTTTACGGCTACACCTTC.

The chain couples TRBV27 to TRBJ1-1; D is ambiguous. CDR1 MNHEY and CDR2 SMNVEV come from the germline V gene (reference sequence). This CDR3 comprises 15 residues. The V end was cut by 8 bases, the J end by 4 bases, with 20 bases between. The CDR3 spells CASAWEFGGGTEAFF. The CDR3 DNA is TGTGCCAGCGCCTGGGAATTCGGAGGAGGCACTGAAGCTTTCTTT.

The rearrangement uses TRBV9 and TRBJ1-4; D unclear. Germline CDR1 and CDR2: SGDLS and YYNGEE. The V and J ends lost 0 bases and 8 bases respectively, with 11 bases between them. The CDR3 is made up of 14 amino acids. This chain's CDR3 is CASSVAPGGEKLFF. The CDR3, as DNA: TGTGCCAGCAGCGTAGCGCCAGGAGGGGAAAAACTGTTTTTT.

For the CDR3, the DNA is TGTGCCACCGGGACAGGCTCCTACGAGCAGTACTTC. The encoded protein is CATGTGSYEQYF. The V gene is TRBV28, the J gene TRBJ2-7; 8 bases match TRBD1. Germline CDR1 reads MDHEN; CDR2 reads SYDVKM. CDR3 size: 12 residues. V was clipped by 10 bases and J by 0 bases; unmatched bases: 2.

The gene calls are TRBV10-3 and TRBJ2-1; D is undetermined. Germline V gene lookup returns CDR1 ENHRY and CDR2 SYGVKD. Deletions cut 0 bases from V and 7 bases from J, with 7 bases between. This CDR3 contains 13 residues. The CDR3, as DNA: TGTGCCATCAGTGAGTCGCGGCCTAATGAGCAGTTCTTC. Amino acids: CAISESRPNEQFF.

The chain recombines TRBV6-2 or TRBV6-3 with TRBJ1-2; no definite D call. The CDR3 has 13 residues. The germline V and J ends were trimmed by 2 bases and 4 bases, with 8 bases remaining between them. Germline V gives CDR1 MNHEY, CDR2 SVGEGT. The CDR3 protein is CASSYLGSYGYTF. In DNA form, the CDR3 reads TGTGCCAGCAGTTACCTAGGGAGCTATGGCTACACCTTC.

The chain has TRBV28 and TRBJ1-1; 9 bases agree with TRBD1. Germline-derived CDR1 and CDR2 are MDHEN and SYDVKM. V trimming: 6 bases; J trimming: 2 bases; junction bases outside the gene matches: 7. The CDR3 is made up of 15 amino acids. In nucleotides, the CDR3 is TGTGCCAGCAGCCCAAGGACAGGGGTTAACACTGAAGCTTTCTTT. Residues: CASSPRTGVNTEAFF.

This sequence joins TRBV28 and TRBJ1-1, with 7 bases matching TRBD1. The germline V gene has CDR1 MDHEN and CDR2 SYDVKM. The CDR3 loop spans 16 amino acids. The V and J ends lost 7 bases and 1 base, in that order; junction bases with no gene match: 12. The CDR3 DNA reads as TGTGCCAGCACCTCGCCCCGGGACAGCAAGAACACTGAAGCTTTCTTT. Its translation is CASTSPRDSKNTEAFF.

The chain has TRBV29-1 and TRBJ2-1; the match to TRBD2 covers 7 bases. Trimming cost V 4 bases and J 2 bases; bases outside gene matches: 5. Germline CDR1 reads SQVTM; CDR2 reads ANQGSEA. The CDR3 is 14 amino acids. The chain's CDR3 is CSVVRGGAYNEQFF. CDR3 nucleotide sequence: TGCAGCGTTGTGCGGGGAGGGGCCTACAATGAGCAGTTCTTC.